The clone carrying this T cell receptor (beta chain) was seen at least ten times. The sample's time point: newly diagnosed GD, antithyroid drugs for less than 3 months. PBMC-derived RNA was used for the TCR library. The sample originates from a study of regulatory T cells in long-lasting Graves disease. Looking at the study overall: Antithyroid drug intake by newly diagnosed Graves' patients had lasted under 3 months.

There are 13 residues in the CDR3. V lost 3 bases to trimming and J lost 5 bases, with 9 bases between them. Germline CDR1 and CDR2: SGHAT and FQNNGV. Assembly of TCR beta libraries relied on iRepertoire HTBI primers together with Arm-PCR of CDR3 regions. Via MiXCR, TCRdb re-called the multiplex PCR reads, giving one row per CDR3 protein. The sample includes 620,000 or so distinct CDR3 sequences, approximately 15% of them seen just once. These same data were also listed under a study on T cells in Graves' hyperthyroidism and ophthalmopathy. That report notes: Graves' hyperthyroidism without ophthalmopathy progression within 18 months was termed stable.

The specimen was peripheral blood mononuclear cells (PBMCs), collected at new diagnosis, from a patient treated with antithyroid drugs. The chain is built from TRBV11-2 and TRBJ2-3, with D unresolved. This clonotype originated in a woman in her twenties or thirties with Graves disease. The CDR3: CASSFWDGDTQYF. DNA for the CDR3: TGTGCCAGCAGCTTCTGGGATGGAGATACGCAGTATTTT.